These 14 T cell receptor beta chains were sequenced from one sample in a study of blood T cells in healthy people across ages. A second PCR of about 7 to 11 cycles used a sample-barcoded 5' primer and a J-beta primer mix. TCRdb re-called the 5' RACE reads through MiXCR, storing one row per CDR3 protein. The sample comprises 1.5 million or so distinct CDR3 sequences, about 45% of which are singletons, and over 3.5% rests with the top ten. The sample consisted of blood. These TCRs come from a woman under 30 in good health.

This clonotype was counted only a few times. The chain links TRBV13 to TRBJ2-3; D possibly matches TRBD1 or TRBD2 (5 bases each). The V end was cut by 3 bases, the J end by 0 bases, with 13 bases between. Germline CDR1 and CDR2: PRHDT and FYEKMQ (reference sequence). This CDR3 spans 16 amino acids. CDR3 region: CASSFTGLSSTDTQYF. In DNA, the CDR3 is TGTGCCAGCAGCTTCACGGGGCTATCTAGCACAGATACGCAGTATTTT.

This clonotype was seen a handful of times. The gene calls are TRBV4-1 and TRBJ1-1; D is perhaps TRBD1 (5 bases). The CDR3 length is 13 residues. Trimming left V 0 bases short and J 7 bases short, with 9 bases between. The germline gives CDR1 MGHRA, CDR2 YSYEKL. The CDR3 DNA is TGCGCCAGCAGCCAAGAGAGGAGGGGTGAAGCTTTCTTT. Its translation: CASSQERRGEAFF.

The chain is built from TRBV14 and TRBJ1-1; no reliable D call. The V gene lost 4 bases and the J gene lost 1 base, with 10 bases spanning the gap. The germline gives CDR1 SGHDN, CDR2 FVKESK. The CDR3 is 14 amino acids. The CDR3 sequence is CASSLWVQNTEAFF. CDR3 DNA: TGTGCCAGCAGCCTATGGGTCCAGAACACTGAAGCTTTCTTT. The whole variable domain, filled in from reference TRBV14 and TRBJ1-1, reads EAGVTQFPSHSVIEKGQTVTLRCDPISGHDNLYWYRRVMGKEIKFLLHFVKESKQDESGMPNNRFLAERTGGTYSTLKVQPAELEDSGVYFCASSLWVQNTEAFFGQGTRLTVV.

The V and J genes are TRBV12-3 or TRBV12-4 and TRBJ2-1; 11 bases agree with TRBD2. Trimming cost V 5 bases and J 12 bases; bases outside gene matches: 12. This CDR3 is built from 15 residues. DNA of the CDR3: TGTGCCAGCAGTACGGGACTAGCGGTCCACAGGGGGCAGTTCTTC. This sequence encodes CASSTGLAVHRGQFF.

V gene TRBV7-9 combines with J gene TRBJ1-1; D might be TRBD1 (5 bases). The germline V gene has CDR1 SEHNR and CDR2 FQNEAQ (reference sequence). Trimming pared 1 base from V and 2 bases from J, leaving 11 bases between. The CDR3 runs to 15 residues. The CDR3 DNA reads TGTGCCAGCAGCTTAGTGGCGGGGGGAAACACTGAAGCTTTCTTT. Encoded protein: CASSLVAGGNTEAFF. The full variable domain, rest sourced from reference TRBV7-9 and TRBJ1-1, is DTGVSQNPRHKITKRGQNVTFRCDPISEHNRLYWYRQTLGQGPEFLTYFQNEAQLEKSRLLSDRFSAERPKGSFSTLEIQRTEQGDSAMYLCASSLVAGGNTEAFFGQGTRLTVV.

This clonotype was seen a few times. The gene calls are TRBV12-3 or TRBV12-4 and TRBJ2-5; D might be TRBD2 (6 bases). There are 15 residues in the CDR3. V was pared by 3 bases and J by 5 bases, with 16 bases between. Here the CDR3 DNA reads TGTGCCAGCAGTTTTAGATTAGCGGTGGAGGAGACCCAGTACTTC. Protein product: CASSFRLAVEETQYF.

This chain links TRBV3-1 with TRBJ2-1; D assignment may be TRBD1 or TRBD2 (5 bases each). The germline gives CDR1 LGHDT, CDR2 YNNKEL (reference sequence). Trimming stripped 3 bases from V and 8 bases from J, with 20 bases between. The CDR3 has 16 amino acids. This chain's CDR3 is CASSHTLTILGDEQFF. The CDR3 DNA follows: TGTGCCAGCAGCCATACCCTGACCATTTTGGGGGATGAGCAGTTCTTC.

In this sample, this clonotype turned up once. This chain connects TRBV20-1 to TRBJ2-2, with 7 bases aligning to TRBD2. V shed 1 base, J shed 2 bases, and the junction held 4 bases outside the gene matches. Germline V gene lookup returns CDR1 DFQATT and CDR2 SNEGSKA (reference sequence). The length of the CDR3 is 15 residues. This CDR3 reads CSARARGVNTGELFF. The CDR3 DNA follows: TGCAGTGCTAGAGCCCGGGGGGTAAACACCGGGGAGCTGTTTTTT.

CDR3 coding DNA: TGTGCCAGCACCTTACAGCCGGACAGGCTGGGGACCCTCCACTTT. Its protein is CASTLQPDRLGTLHF. The V call is TRBV6-2 or TRBV6-3, the J call TRBJ1-6; 7 bases agree with TRBD1. The trim removed 7 bases at V and 14 bases at J, leaving 17 bases unmatched. The CDR3 runs 15 residues. The germline V gene has CDR1 MNHEY and CDR2 SVGEGT.

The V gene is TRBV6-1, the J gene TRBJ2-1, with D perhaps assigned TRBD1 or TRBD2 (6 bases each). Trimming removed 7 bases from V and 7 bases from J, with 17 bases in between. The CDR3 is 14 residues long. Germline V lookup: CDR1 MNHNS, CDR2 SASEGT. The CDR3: CASTPTSGANEQFF. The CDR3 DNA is TGTGCCAGCACCCCCACATCGGGGGCGAATGAGCAGTTCTTC.

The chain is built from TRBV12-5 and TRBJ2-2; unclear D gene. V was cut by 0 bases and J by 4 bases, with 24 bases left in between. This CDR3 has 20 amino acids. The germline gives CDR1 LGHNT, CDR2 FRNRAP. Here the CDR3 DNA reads TGTGCTAGTGGTTTGGTAACCGACACGTCCGACTTATCGGGCACCGGGGAGCTGTTTTTT. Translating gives CASGLVTDTSDLSGTGELFF.

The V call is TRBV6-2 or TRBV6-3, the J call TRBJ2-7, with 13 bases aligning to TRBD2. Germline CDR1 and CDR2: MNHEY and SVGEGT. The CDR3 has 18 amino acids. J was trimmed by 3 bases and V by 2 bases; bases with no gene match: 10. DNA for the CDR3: TGTGCCAGCAGTTACAGGAGTGGACTAGCGGGAGTAAACTACGAGCAGTACTTC. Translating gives CASSYRSGLAGVNYEQYF.

DNA of the CDR3: TGTGCCAGCAGCTCCCCGGGACTGAATGAAAAACTGTTTTTT. This encodes CASSSPGLNEKLFF. The J gene is TRBJ1-4, the V gene TRBV6-2 or TRBV6-3, with a possible D match to TRBD1 (5 bases). Germline assignment: CDR1 MNHEY and CDR2 SVGEGT. Trimming removed 6 bases at V and 5 bases at J, with 13 bases between. The CDR3 has 14 amino acids.

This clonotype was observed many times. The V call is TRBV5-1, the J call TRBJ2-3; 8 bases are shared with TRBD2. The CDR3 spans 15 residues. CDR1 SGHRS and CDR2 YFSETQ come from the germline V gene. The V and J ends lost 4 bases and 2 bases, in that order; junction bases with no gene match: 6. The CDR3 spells CASSPRAGVTDTQYF. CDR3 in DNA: TGCGCCAGCAGCCCGAGAGCGGGGGTCACAGATACGCAGTATTTT.